This T cell receptor beta chain stems from a study of identical twins listed by TCRdb under 2016. General notes on the study: To test whether fetal clonotypes persist, this study deep-sequenced TCR alpha and beta repertoires from monozygotic twins, from unrelated adults of various ages, and from cord blood. To rule out contamination, replicate twin experiments were performed at different times with different library preparation protocols.

This clonotype occurred a few times. There is no known antigen for this receptor. No quality values exist for individual bases; no much larger clone is one base distant. Only healthy Caucasian donors were included. Three pairs of female monozygotic twins, all aged roughly 18 to 29 years, were included in the twin cohort. Positive isolation kits from Invitrogen were used to isolate the CD4+ and CD8+ T cell populations. The investigation overall reported the following: In monozygotic twins, out-of-frame TCR alpha sharing was systematically underestimated by recombination models, although the models agreed with sharing between unrelated individuals. Because the same donors could not be followed over many years, conclusions were based on cross-sectional statistical analysis. Excess twin sharing in beta out-of-frame sequences was weaker because fewer shared sequences lowered the signal-to-noise ratio. Compared with coincidental sharing between unrelated individuals, an excess of low generation-probability sequences was observed among out-of-frame TCR alpha sequences shared between twins. Fewer insertions were carried by abundant cord blood beta clonotypes; a weaker similar trend was observed in young adult naive repertoires, while no such trend was observed in memory repertoires. Invariant T cells such as MAIT and iNKT could partly confound zero-insertion analyses, although diverse VJ usage argued against such confounding for most clonotypes.

Trimming removed 6 bases from V and 7 bases from J; the gene matches leave 9 bases unexplained. CDR1 and CDR2, looked up from the germline V gene, are MNHEY and SVGEGT. The CDR3 has 15 amino acids, counting the end cysteine and phenylalanine. Just CDR3 DNA is preserved here, 45 bases in frame from base 1. Library prep was done by 5' RACE. Sequencing took place on an Illumina HiSeq 2000. A universal primer binding site was added through template switching, and the final cDNA carried a unique molecular identifier so that TCR cDNA molecules could be counted accurately. Specific primers in the conserved constant-segment region were used to synthesize first-strand cDNA for TCR alpha and beta chains. To control for contamination, every cDNA library carried two barcodes: a SMART-Mk sample barcode plus Illumina barcodes. TruSeq adapter sequences along with Illumina sample barcodes were introduced in two successive PCR steps. Sequencing of the TCR alpha and beta cDNA libraries was done on the Illumina HiSeq platform using custom primers. Regarding the original processing steps: Unique molecular identifiers were extracted from raw reads with MiGEC, and CDR3 positions were determined with MiXCR. For each individual, recombination models were inferred using an EM algorithm with the repgenHMM and IGoR tools. Shared clonotype analysis was performed with the tcR package in R, normalizing sharing by the product of cloneset sizes. Out-of-frame nonproductive sequences were analyzed to study raw recombination free of thymic and clonal selection effects. The public sequencing data were trimmed at Q25 with fastp and processed into clonotypes with MiXCR by TCRdb, which kept only in-frame beta chains. Every distinct CDR3 protein forms one entry, paired with its most common genes and DNA. These V and J calls rely on TCRdb rather than the paper's analysis. The sample table holds 450,000 or so distinct CDR3 sequences, of which 20% to 30% were seen once. The top ten hold around 3% of the sample.

This sample also appeared in a second study, on T cells expressing NK-cell markers. As the second paper documents: In sorted CD3+CD56+NKG2C+, CD3+CD56+NKG2C- and CD3+CD56-NKG2C+ T-cell subsets from about eight donors, TCR beta-chain repertoires were profiled. Among the eight sequenced donors, only one was HCMV-seronegative, while the other seven were HCMV-seropositive. To restrict sorting to alphabetaTCR-expressing T cells, an anti-gammadeltaTCR antibody was added in several experiments. In six donors, the dominant CD3+CD56+NKG2C+ clonotypes were among the top 10 CD8+ clonotypes and accounted for about 1.0-7.5% of CD8+ T cells. Those dominant clonotypes were again the most abundant among CD3+CD56-NKG2C+ cells in a handful of donors, at about 25-60.1%. Whether the expanded NKG2C-expressing T cell clones were specific for HCMV antigens was left unclear. The eight sequenced donors were randomly selected healthy volunteers, three men and five women. HCMV-specific IgG was detected in serum with a commercial ELISA kit to determine HCMV serostatus. MIGEC was used to demultiplex reads and group reads by UMI, and MiTCR was used to assemble and quantify clonotypes. Only TCR cDNA sequences supported by at least two reads were kept to exclude erroneous sequences. The tcR package was used for downstream repertoire analysis, with clonotypes matched between fractions based on CDR3 nucleotide sequence plus V segment. VDJmatch was used to annotate antigen specificity against VDJdb, with one amino acid substitution in CDR3 allowed.

The origin of this receptor is a woman between 18 and 29 years old in good health. Input material: CD4+ T cells sorted from blood. The V gene is TRBV6-2 or TRBV6-3 and the J gene is TRBJ1-6, with 7 junctional bases fitting TRBD1. The base sequence is TGTGCCAGCAGACCGGGACAGATAGAAAATTCACCCCTCCACTTT. Its amino acids are CASRPGQIENSPLHF.